The 3 T cell receptor beta chains in this list originate from one sample, sequenced in a study of blood T cell repertoires in COVID-19. TCRdb's copy holds only in-frame clones and misses some; the assay was immunoSEQ multiplex PCR. The table records fewer than 150,000 clones, 75% to 90% of them present only once. What was sequenced was peripheral blood. These TCRs come from a human donor in a cohort sampled during active COVID-19.

The chain couples TRBV29-1 to TRBJ2-3; the D gene is possibly TRBD2 (7 bases). Trimming took off 6 bases at V and 1 base at J, with 20 bases between the two ends. The length of the CDR3 is 16 residues. Germline V gives CDR1 SQVTM, CDR2 ANQGSEA. Here the CDR3 reads CSVVWRGLYRTDTQYF. The CDR3 DNA reads TGCAGCGTAGTTTGGCGGGGGCTCTATCGCACAGATACGCAGTATTTT.

This rearrangement joins TRBV11-3 to TRBJ2-3, with 9 positions matching TRBD1. This CDR3 is 13 amino acids long. Per the germline V gene, CDR1 is SGHNT and CDR2 is YENEEA. V dropped 5 bases and J dropped 3; count of bases not matched to a gene: 0. For the CDR3, the DNA is TGTGCCAGCAGCGGACAGGGGACAGATACGCAGTATTTT. This codes for CASSGQGTDTQYF.

This rearrangement joins TRBV11-1 to TRBJ2-3, with TRBD1 as a possible D gene (6 bases). CDR1 SGHAT and CDR2 FQDESV come from the germline V gene (reference sequence). V was cut by 4 bases and J by 2 bases, with 13 bases left in between. CDR3 length: 15 amino acids. CDR3 amino acids: CASSSGQKLTDTQYF. The CDR3 DNA sequence: TGTGCCAGCAGCTCGGGACAAAAACTCACAGATACGCAGTATTTT.